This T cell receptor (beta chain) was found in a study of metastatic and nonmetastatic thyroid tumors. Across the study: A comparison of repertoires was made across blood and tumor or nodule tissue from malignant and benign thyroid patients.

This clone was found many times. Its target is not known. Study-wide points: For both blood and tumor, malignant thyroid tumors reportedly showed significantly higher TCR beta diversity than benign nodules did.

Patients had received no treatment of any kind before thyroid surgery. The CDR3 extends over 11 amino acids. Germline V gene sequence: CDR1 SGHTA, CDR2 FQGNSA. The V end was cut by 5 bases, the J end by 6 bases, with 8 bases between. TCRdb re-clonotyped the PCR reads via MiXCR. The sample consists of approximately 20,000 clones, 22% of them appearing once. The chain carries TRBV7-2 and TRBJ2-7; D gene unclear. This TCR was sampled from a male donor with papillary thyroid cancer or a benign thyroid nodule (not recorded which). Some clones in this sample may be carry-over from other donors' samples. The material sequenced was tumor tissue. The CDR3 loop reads CASSNHREQYF. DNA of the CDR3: TGTGCCAGCAGCAACCATCGCGAGCAGTACTTC. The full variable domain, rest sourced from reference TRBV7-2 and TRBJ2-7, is GAGVSQSPSNKVTEKGKDVELRCDPISGHTALYWYRQSLGQGLEFLIYFQGNSAPDKSGLPSDRFSAERTGGSVSTLTIQRTQQEDSAVYLCASSNHREQYFGPGTRLTVT.